This T cell receptor (beta chain) stems from a study of T cell changes during pregnancy in multiple sclerosis. This CDR3 region has 14 residues. V lost 4 bases and J lost 7; bases outside the gene matches: 9. Germline CDR1 MGHRA, CDR2 YSYEKL. Generated by immunoSEQ multiplex PCR, the TCRdb table keeps only in-frame clones and is missing some. This table holds more than 25,000 clones, about 92% found once. V and J are TRBV4-1 and TRBJ2-7, with TRBD2 matching over 8 bases. This TCR derives from a female donor in good health, enrolled as a control in a pregnancy study. The sequenced sample was peripheral blood, obtained in the first trimester of pregnancy. In DNA form, the CDR3 reads TGCGCCAGCAGCCCGTCCGGACTAGCTGGTGAGCAGTACTTC. It codes for CASSPSGLAGEQYF.